The rows below give T cell receptor beta chains drawn from one sample of a study of blood T cell repertoires in COVID-19. The assay was immunoSEQ multiplex PCR, and TCRdb's table has in-frame clones only and misses some. Among fewer than 110,000 clones, approximately 89% were seen once, and the ten largest hold 15% to 20%. Sequenced sample: peripheral blood. These TCRs come from an elderly woman in a cohort sampled during active COVID-19. CDR3s include the opening cysteine and the closing phenylalanine or tryptophan. A D gene is named only where the DNA matches it firmly. Some rows mark clone size as missing; the rest say once, few, many or name a class of expanded clone.

TRBJ2-7 TRBD1 TRBV3-1/TRBV3-2 NA CASSQAVGTAYEQYF TGTGCCAGCAGCCAAGCGGTGGGGACAGCCTACGAGCAGTACTTC
TRBJ2-7 TRBD2 TRBV5-1 NA CASSLGLAEAYEQYF TGCGCCAGCAGCTTAGGACTAGCGGAAGCCTACGAGCAGTACTTC
TRBJ2-2 NA TRBV25-1 NA CASAGGGDTGELFF TGTGCCAGCGCTGGAGGGGGCGACACCGGGGAGCTGTTTTTT
TRBJ2-7 TRBD1 TRBV24-1 NA CATSGGGYPYEQYF TGTGCCACCAGTGGAGGGGGCTACCCTTACGAGCAGTACTTC
TRBJ1-2 TRBD1 TRBV15 NA CATSRDGTGDGYTF TGTGCCACCAGCAGAGATGGGACAGGTGATGGCTACACCTTC
TRBJ2-5 TRBD2 TRBV28 once CAAASGGGNQETQYF TGTGCCGCCGCCTCGGGGGGGGGTAATCAAGAGACCCAGTACTTC
TRBJ2-1 NA TRBV3-1/TRBV3-2 few CASSQPLRGYDEQFF TGTGCCAGCAGCCAGCCCCTCCGGGGATACGATGAGCAGTTCTTC
TRBJ2-2 TRBD2 TRBV6-1 NA CASSDIAGATGELFF TGTGCCAGCAGTGACATAGCGGGAGCTACCGGGGAGCTGTTTTTT
TRBJ1-2 TRBD1 TRBV19 NA CASSTKQGAGNYGYTF TGTGCCAGTAGTACTAAACAGGGGGCGGGTAACTATGGCTACACCTTC
TRBJ2-1 NA TRBV6-1 NA CASSEQIPSYNEQFF TGTGCCAGCAGTGAGCAGATTCCCTCCTACAATGAGCAGTTCTTC
TRBJ2-1 TRBD2 TRBV2 NA CASSASGISYNEQFF TGTGCCAGCAGTGCTAGCGGGATTTCCTACAATGAGCAGTTCTTC
TRBJ2-5 TRBD1 TRBV5-1 NA CASSFQGAPSQETQYF TGCGCCAGCAGCTTCCAGGGGGCACCTTCCCAAGAGACCCAGTACTTC
TRBJ1-1 NA TRBV14 NA CASSQGRRDTEAFF TGTGCCAGCAGCCAAGGTCGGCGGGACACTGAAGCTTTCTTT
TRBJ1-1 NA TRBV3-1/TRBV3-2 NA CASSQGTSRTEAFF TGTGCCAGCAGCCAAGGGACATCGCGAACTGAAGCTTTCTTT
TRBJ2-2 TRBD2 TRBV19 once CASSMGGFRTGELFF TGTGCCAGTAGTATGGGGGGGTTTAGGACCGGGGAGCTGTTTTTT
TRBJ2-1 NA TRBV10-3 NA CAISARWSGDSYNEQFF TGTGCCATCAGTGCACGGTGGTCGGGGGACTCCTACAATGAGCAGTTCTTC
TRBJ1-5 NA TRBV18 NA CASSFQDRNQPQHF TGTGCCAGCTCATTTCAGGATCGCAATCAGCCCCAGCATTTT
TRBJ2-3 NA TRBV5-1 NA CASSLVGENTDTQYF TGCGCCAGCAGCTTGGTCGGGGAGAACACAGATACGCAGTATTTT
TRBJ1-5 NA TRBV5-8 NA CASYGRHLNQPQHF TGTGCCAGCTACGGAAGACACCTCAATCAGCCCCAGCATTTT
TRBJ2-7 TRBD2 TRBV28 NA CASTSRIGLAGGYEQYF TGTGCCAGCACCTCTCGAATTGGGCTAGCGGGAGGCTACGAGCAGTACTTC
TRBJ1-1 NA TRBV6-5 NA CASRRVRGTEAFF TGTGCCAGCAGAAGAGTGAGAGGGACTGAAGCTTTCTTT
TRBJ2-5 TRBD2 TRBV11-3 NA CASSFRTSGGQETQYF TGTGCCAGCAGCTTTAGGACTAGCGGGGGACAAGAGACCCAGTACTTC
TRBJ2-3 TRBD2 TRBV28 NA CASSFSEREGPDTQYF TGTGCCAGCAGTTTTTCCGAGCGGGAGGGTCCAGATACGCAGTATTTT
TRBJ2-1 NA TRBV20-1 few CSYEGSNEQFF TGCAGCTATGAGGGTAGCAATGAGCAGTTCTTC
TRBJ1-3 NA TRBV10-1 NA CASSEELGGNTIYF TGCGCCAGCAGTGAAGAGCTCGGTGGAAACACCATATATTTT
TRBJ1-2 NA TRBV6-5 NA CASSPSGSLYGYTF TGTGCCAGCAGTCCTTCGGGGAGCCTCTATGGCTACACCTTC
TRBJ1-4 NA TRBV5-1 NA CASSLGGLGEKLFF TGCGCCAGCAGCTTGGGAGGGCTCGGTGAAAAACTGTTTTTT
TRBJ2-1 TRBD1 TRBV5-6 NA CASTSLGTGVHEQFF TGTGCCAGCACCTCTCTGGGGACAGGGGTCCATGAGCAGTTCTTC
TRBJ1-2 NA TRBV7-9 NA CASSLGGGPNYGYTF TGTGCCAGCAGCTTAGGGGGGGGACCTAACTATGGCTACACCTTC
TRBJ2-1 NA TRBV5-1 once CASSPTYHNEQFF TGCGCCAGCAGTCCTACCTATCACAATGAGCAGTTCTTC
TRBJ2-1 TRBD2 TRBV24-1 NA CATSDPASGRGQDEQFF TGTGCCACCAGTGACCCGGCGAGCGGGAGGGGTCAGGATGAGCAGTTCTTC
TRBJ1-6 NA TRBV12-5 NA CASGETMGGTYNSPLHF TGTGCTAGTGGGGAAACCATGGGAGGAACCTATAATTCACCCCTCCACTTT
TRBJ2-3 NA TRBV20-1 NA CSAPLTDTQYF TGCAGTGCCCCATTGACAGATACGCAGTATTTT